These 12 T cell receptor beta chains came from one sample sequenced in a study of cytomegalovirus exposure and HLA in healthy donors. PCR employed 60 Vbeta and 13 Jbeta primers. Method: immunoSEQ multiplex PCR; TCRdb's copy keeps in-frame clones and lacks some. The sample carries 100,000 to 150,000 clones, about three fifths recorded once. Material: PBMCs. All receptors derive from a woman between 35 and 50 years old in good health and CMV-seropositive.

The sample holds a few counts of this clone. The chain carries TRBV4-1 and TRBJ1-5, with D maybe TRBD1 (5 bases). Germline CDR1 MGHRA, CDR2 YSYEKL. V was pared by 0 bases and J by 3 bases, with 9 bases between. CDR3 size: 15 residues. CDR3 sequence reads: CASSQEAGVNQPQHF. The CDR3 DNA is TGCGCCAGCAGCCAAGAAGCGGGGGTCAATCAGCCCCAGCATTTT.

Details on this clone: Other DNA sequences from this sample encode an identical CDR3 as well. This chain connects TRBV5-1 to TRBJ1-4; 7 bases fit TRBD1. Losses at the gene ends were 4 bases for V and 1 base for J; bases not matched to a gene: 4. The CDR3 is 15 amino acids. Germline-derived CDR1 and CDR2 are SGHRS and YFSETQ. The CDR3 DNA sequence: TGCGCCAGCAGCCTTCAGGGGGGAACTAATGAAAAACTGTTTTTT. It codes for CASSLQGGTNEKLFF.

The rearrangement joins TRBV28 to TRBJ1-1; no reliable D call. The CDR3 loop spans 13 amino acids. Germline CDR1 and CDR2: MDHEN and SYDVKM. The germline V and J ends were trimmed by 4 bases and 0 bases, with 6 bases remaining between them. The CDR3 here is CASSYSMNTEAFF. CDR3 bases: TGTGCCAGCAGTTACAGCATGAACACTGAAGCTTTCTTT.

As to this clone: At one end the junction does not follow the germline gene, possibly because of a read error. The chain joins TRBV13 to TRBJ1-2; perhaps TRBD1 as D (6 bases). The CDR3 has 14 residues. CDR1 is PRHDT, CDR2 FYEKMQ, per germline (reference sequence). CDR3 region: CASSFGSDSSGYPF. The DNA of the CDR3 is TGTGCCAGCAGCTTTGGTTCGGACAGCAGTGGCTACCCCTTC.

This clone was detected once. The gene calls are TRBV6-6 and TRBJ1-2; no firm D call. With 5 bases removed from V and 6 bases from J, the gap between germline ends came to 13 bases. This CDR3 is built from 13 residues. Germline V gene lookup returns CDR1 MNHNY and CDR2 SVGAGI (reference sequence). The chain's CDR3 is CASSPYGSHGYTF. The CDR3 DNA reads as TGTGCCAGCAGTCCCTACGGGTCCCATGGCTACACCTTC.

The chain has TRBV2 and TRBJ1-2; D is ambiguous. The CDR3 runs to 11 residues. Trimming left V 7 bases short and J 9 bases short, with 12 bases between. Germline assignment: CDR1 SNHLY and CDR2 FYNNEI. Here the CDR3 reads CASKEEASYTF. CDR3 DNA sequence: TGTGCCAGCAAGGAGGAAGCAAGCTACACCTTC.

This clone showed up just a few times. DNA of the CDR3: TGTGCCAGCAGCTTAACAGGGAGCTCCTACGAGCAGTACTTC. Translating gives CASSLTGSSYEQYF. The gene calls are TRBV7-6 and TRBJ2-7, with D perhaps matching TRBD1 (6 bases). This CDR3 is built from 14 residues. Germline V CDR1 and CDR2: SGHVS, FNYEAQ. Trimming took off 2 bases at V and 0 bases at J, with 8 bases between the two ends.

V usage is TRBV9 and J usage is TRBJ2-2, with TRBD2 matching 10 bases. Germline loops: CDR1 SGDLS, CDR2 YYNGEE. Losses at the gene ends were 2 bases for V and 5 bases for J; bases not matched to a gene: 3. The CDR3 has 15 amino acids. DNA for the CDR3: TGTGCCAGCAGCGTCCTAGCGGGAGCTACCGGGGAGCTGTTTTTT. Amino acids: CASSVLAGATGELFF.

V is TRBV5-1 and J is TRBJ2-2; 7 bases match TRBD2. Germline CDR1 and CDR2: SGHRS and YFSETQ. V dropped 0 bases and J dropped 6; count of bases not matched to a gene: 14. CDR3 length: 18 residues. The CDR3 loop reads CASSLEPPGGGRSGELFF. In DNA form, the CDR3 reads TGCGCCAGCAGCTTGGAACCCCCTGGCGGGGGAAGGTCCGGGGAGCTGTTTTTT.

This rearrangement joins TRBV5-1 to TRBJ2-2; 14 bases map to TRBD2. The CDR3 is 18 amino acids. The ends lost 4 bases at V and 2 bases at J; junction bases unmatched: 7. Germline V CDR1 and CDR2: SGHRS, YFSETQ. The CDR3 DNA follows: TGCGCCAGCAGCGCCCGACTAGCGGGGGGGGGAAACACCGGGGAGCTGTTTTTT. Protein product: CASSARLAGGGNTGELFF.

This chain links TRBV7-8 with TRBJ2-5; no reliable D call. The CDR3 is 12 residues long. Between the trimmed V and J ends, which lost 5 bases and 5 bases, there was a span of 9 bases. Germline CDR1 is SGHVS and CDR2 is FQNEAQ. The CDR3 DNA reads TGTGCCAGCAGCCCCGAGTTGGAGACCCAGTACTTC. As protein: CASSPELETQYF.

J is TRBJ2-7 and V is TRBV6-1; the match to TRBD1 covers 10 bases. The CDR3 contains 14 residues. The germline CDR1 and CDR2 sequences are MNHNS and SASEGT. V lost 7 bases and J lost 6; bases outside the gene matches: 9. The CDR3 reads CASITDRGIGEQYF. CDR3 sequence (DNA): TGTGCCAGCATCACGGACAGGGGGATAGGCGAGCAGTACTTC.